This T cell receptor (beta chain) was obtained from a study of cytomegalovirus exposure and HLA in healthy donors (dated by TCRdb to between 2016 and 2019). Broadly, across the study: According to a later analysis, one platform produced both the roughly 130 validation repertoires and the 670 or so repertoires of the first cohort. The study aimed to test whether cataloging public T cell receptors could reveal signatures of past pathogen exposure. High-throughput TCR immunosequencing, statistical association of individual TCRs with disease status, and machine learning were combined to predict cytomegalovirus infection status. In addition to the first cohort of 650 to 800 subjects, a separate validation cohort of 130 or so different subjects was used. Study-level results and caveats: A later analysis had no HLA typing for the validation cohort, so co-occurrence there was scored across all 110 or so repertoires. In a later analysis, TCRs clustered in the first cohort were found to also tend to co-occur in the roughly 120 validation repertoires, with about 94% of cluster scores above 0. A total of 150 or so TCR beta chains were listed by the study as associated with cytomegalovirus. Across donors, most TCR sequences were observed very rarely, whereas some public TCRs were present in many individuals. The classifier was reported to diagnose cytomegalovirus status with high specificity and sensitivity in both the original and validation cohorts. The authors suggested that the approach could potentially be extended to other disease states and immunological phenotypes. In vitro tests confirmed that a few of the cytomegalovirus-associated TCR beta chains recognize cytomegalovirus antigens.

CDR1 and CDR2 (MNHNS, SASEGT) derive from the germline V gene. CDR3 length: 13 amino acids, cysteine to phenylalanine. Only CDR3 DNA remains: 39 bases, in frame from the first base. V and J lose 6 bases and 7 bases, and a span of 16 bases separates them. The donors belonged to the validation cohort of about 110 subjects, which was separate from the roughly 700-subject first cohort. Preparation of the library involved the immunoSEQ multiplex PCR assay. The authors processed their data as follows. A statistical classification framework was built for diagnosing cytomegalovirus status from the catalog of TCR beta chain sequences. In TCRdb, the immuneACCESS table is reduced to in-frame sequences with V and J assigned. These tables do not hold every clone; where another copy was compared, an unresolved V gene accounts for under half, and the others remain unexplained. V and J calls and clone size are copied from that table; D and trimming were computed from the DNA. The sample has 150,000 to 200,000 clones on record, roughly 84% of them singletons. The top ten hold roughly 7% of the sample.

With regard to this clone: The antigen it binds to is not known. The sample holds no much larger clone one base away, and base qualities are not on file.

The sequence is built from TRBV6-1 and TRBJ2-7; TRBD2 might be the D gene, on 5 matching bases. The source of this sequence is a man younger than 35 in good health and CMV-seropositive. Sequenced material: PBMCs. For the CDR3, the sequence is CASRKTLGWEQYF. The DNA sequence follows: TGTGCCAGCAGGAAAACACTAGGATGGGAGCAGTACTTC.